This T cell receptor (beta chain) was recovered during a study of blood T cells in healthy people across ages. This clonotype was seen a few times. A sample-barcoded 5' primer and a J-beta primer mix were used in a second PCR of about 6 to 12 cycles. The template-switch adaptor, which had 12 random nucleotides, put a tag on each cDNA molecule. TCRdb redid the calling of the 5' RACE reads with MiXCR, one entry per CDR3 protein. The sample shows around 1.5 million distinct CDR3 sequences, roughly 40% of them seen only once. Trimming left V 4 bases short and J 2 bases short, with 23 bases between. Germline CDR1 SGHRS, CDR2 YFSETQ. There are 18 residues in the CDR3.

Material: blood. This sequence was found in a woman aged 18-30 years in good health. The chain couples TRBV5-1 to TRBJ2-3; D gene uncertain. CDR3 protein: CASSPGPQRVRTTDTQYF. The CDR3 DNA sequence: TGCGCCAGCAGCCCCGGGCCCCAACGAGTCCGCACCACAGATACGCAGTATTTT.